One T cell receptor (beta chain) is described in this entry. The antigen it binds to is not known. Base-call qualities are not available, and no considerably larger clone is one nucleotide away. Receptor amplification or capture employed the immunoSEQ multiplex PCR assay. The multiplex PCR relied on a mix of 60 forward primers for TCR Vbeta segments and 13 reverse primers for TCR Jbeta segments. The CDR3 region of rearranged TCR beta genes was amplified from genomic DNA with a multiplex PCR assay. On the Illumina HiSeq System, the amplified TCR beta libraries were sequenced as 87-base-pair reads. On the study's bioinformatics: Across the 600 to 700 repertoires, a later analysis counted some 80 million unique TCR beta chains, 9.5 million to 12 million of which were shared by at least two donors. To remove PCR and sequencing errors, raw reads were error-corrected and collapsed into unique sequences using a nearest-neighbor algorithm that merged closely related sequences. To assign V, D and J gene segments, CDR3 sequences were aligned to IMGT reference sequences. For a sequence to be retained, a match of at least six nucleotides was required to both a V gene segment and a J gene segment. Rearrangements were classified as productive when the CDR3 lacked stop codons and remained in frame with V and J, and all other rearrangements were classified as non-productive. CDR3 was defined according to IMGT convention as the region running from the second conserved V-encoded cysteine to the conserved J-encoded phenylalanine. The earlier analysis of some 600 of the donors excluded sequences that lacked an unambiguous match to a single V gene segment. In an earlier analysis of some 590 of the donors, V segments were called functional above 56.7% productive rearrangements and were called segregating when the between-donor standard deviation exceeded 5%. A statistical classification framework was built to diagnose cytomegalovirus status from the catalog of TCR beta chain sequences. In a later analysis, TCR nucleotide sequences were compared against IMGT/GENE-DB human TR gene sequences so that V and J genes could be assigned. A later analysis assigned CDR3 sequences and most-parsimonious VDJ recombination scenarios with the TCRdist pipeline. In a later analysis, each TCR beta chain was defined by its CDR3 amino acid sequence together with its V-gene family, and reads without a unique V-gene family were excluded. As a way to deal with suspected cross-contamination and a sequencing artifact, a later analysis dropped over 550 nucleotide sequences that were highly shared and had low generation probability. For each public chain, a later analysis derived a clonal expansion index from normalized ranks of inferred template counts within each repertoire. In a later analysis, generation probabilities were computed with a VDJ recombination model fitted to out-of-frame rearrangements, and the resulting probabilities were checked against IGoR. In a later analysis, TCR-TCR, TCR-HLA and TCR-CMV co-occurrence was scored with hypergeometric tests, and a repertoire-size bias correction was applied to TCR pairs. False discovery rates were estimated in a later analysis by permuting HLA or CMV assignments 20 times. In a later analysis, co-occurring TCRs were grouped using DBSCAN, with TCRdist sequence similarity added in when clustering inside HLA-allele-positive subsets. Co-occurrence clustering excluded repertoires with fewer than 30,000 or more than 120,000 public chains, plus five with anomalous nucleotide sharing. The clones in this table, taken by TCRdb from immuneACCESS, are in-frame only. Not every clone is retained; where verified, under half of the shortfall comes from an unresolved V gene, and the cause of the rest is unknown. V and J calls and clone size are those listed in that table; D and trimming were worked out from the DNA. The sample table holds 150,000 to 200,000 clones, of which about 75% were seen once. The ten biggest clones cover about 7.6% of the sample.

This entry belongs to a study of cytomegalovirus exposure and HLA in healthy donors (dated by TCRdb to the late 2010s). About the study as a whole: According to an earlier analysis of several hundred of the donors, some 180 million T cells yielded 90 million to 130 million unique TCR beta sequences and around 280 Gb of sequence data. HLA typing covered class I and class II loci at four-digit resolution. Among a few hundred genotyped donors of the cohort, an average of roughly 240,000 unique TCR beta nucleotide sequences were sequenced per donor, approximately 20% of them non-productive. An earlier analysis of about 600 of the donors used high-throughput TCR beta sequencing to judge whether each TCR beta V gene segment behaved as functional or pseudogenic. The number of typed donors differed by locus: roughly 629-630 for A, B, C, DRB1 and DQB1; 522 for DQA1; some 610 for DPA1; and about 470 for DPB1. Because of strong linkage in the cohort, roughly five DR-DQ haplotypes were treated as single units for association and clustering. A later analysis re-analyzed previously published TCR beta repertoires from 600 to 850 donors and added high-resolution HLA genotyping to study TCR occurrence patterns. Every repertoire in the discovery cohort had been generated on one and the same sequencing platform. Rather than using new phenotypic data, the later analysis identified candidate immune exposures from TCR beta sequences and from how often those sequences occurred across donors. To predict cytomegalovirus infection status, the study combined high-throughput TCR immunosequencing, statistical association of individual TCRs with disease status, and machine learning. Besides the first cohort of approximately 670 subjects, a separate validation cohort made up of 90 to 150 different subjects was used. Among the approximately 430 genotyped donors, around 79% belonged to the genetic ancestry cluster associated with self-reported Caucasian donors. An early release that covered fewer than 800 HLA-typed donors contained 300 to 350 gigabases of sequencing data and roughly 84 million unique TCR sequences. Alongside the repertoire data, information on donor age, sex, ethnicity and CMV serostatus was compiled. The study was designed to test whether signatures of past pathogen exposure could be identified by cataloging public T cell receptors. The study profiled the T cell repertoires of hundreds of subjects by immunosequencing and related them to cytomegalovirus serostatus. A later genetic analysis used genome-wide SNP genotypes for about 55% of the 666 donors, treating that subset as a discovery cohort.

What the research found in general, with its limitations: The sequencing pipeline was judged likely to have produced a cluster of highly shared sequence variants as a technical artifact. An association between a missense DCLRE1C variant and V-gene and J-gene trimming of TCR beta chains was found in a later genetic analysis and replicated in an independent cohort. In a later analysis, most CMV-associated TCR beta chains were found to appear HLA-restricted, with HLA associations seemingly driven largely by CMV exposure. Linkage disequilibrium might explain the correlated functional status among segregating V segments, but an unknown experimental factor could not be excluded. A few of the identified cytomegalovirus-associated TCR beta chains were confirmed in vitro to be specific for cytomegalovirus antigens. Most TCR sequences were observed very rarely across donors, whereas some public TCRs were present in many individuals. Because counts were too low, roughly 16 rarely observed V segments, including chromosome 9 orphons, were left out of the earlier analysis of 587 of the donors. The cohort was sequenced for TCR beta chains only, and without alpha or paired-chain data the features that could be detected were limited. When HLA alleles, especially DR and DQ, strongly co-occurred, TCR associations were difficult to assign to individual alleles. In a later analysis, more than 15,000 TCR beta sequences were associated with specific HLA alleles at a false discovery rate of 0.05. In a later analysis, HLA-associated TCR beta chains showed more clonal expansion and lower generation probabilities than non-associated chains that were equally common. For the cohort, immune exposure information was limited to CMV serostatus. The presence/absence analyses assumed that sequencing depth was roughly uniform across donors, and that assumption may not be true. Broadly in line with IMGT annotations, most TCR beta V segments showed up in productive rearrangements about 90% or about 30% of the time in an earlier analysis of 450 to 750 of the donors. The classifier was reported to diagnose cytomegalovirus status with high specificity and sensitivity in both the original cohort and the validation cohort. A total of 150 or so TCR beta chains were listed by the study as associated with cytomegalovirus. In a later analysis, the rate of TCR association differed among HLA loci, with DRB1 alleles having the most associated TCRs and HLA-C alleles having the fewest. A further reported finding was that TCR beta sequences accurately predicted the HLA-A and HLA-B alleles for most subjects in the first cohort. The authors suggested that the approach could potentially be extended to other disease states and immunological phenotypes. Because some donors lacked HLA typing at each locus, the association tests relied only on the typed subset. A later analysis reported that several top co-occurrence clusters appeared linked to parvovirus B19, influenza, CMV and Epstein-Barr virus. The 87-base-pair reads could not distinguish some IMGT-functional V segments, including TRBV6-2 and TRBV6-3, so those segments were excluded. In a later genetic analysis, fewer N-insertions in productive TCRs were reported among donors in an Asian-associated ancestry cluster than the 666-donor mean.

The cohort was made up of approximately 670 healthy bone marrow donors. Cohort members were all nominally healthy when sampled, although unrecorded immune exposures were likely present. The donor tested CMV seropositive, placing the donor among the 250 to 300 seropositive members of the cohort. Each donor provided a peripheral blood sample, and peripheral blood mononuclear cells were used for TCR beta sequencing. The Qiagen DNeasy Blood Extraction Kit was used to extract genomic DNA from the blood cell samples. The germline V gene specifies SGHTA as CDR1 and FQGNSA as CDR2. From the cysteine up to the phenylalanine, the CDR3 has a length of 14 residues. Only CDR3 DNA is held: 42 bases, read in frame from base 1. Unmatched junction bases come to 9, with V trimmed by 3 bases and J by 7 bases.

Sequencing input: PBMCs. The chain links TRBV7-2 with TRBJ2-7; the junction holds 7 bases that match TRBD2. The source is a woman in her thirties or forties in good health and CMV-seropositive. The DNA sequence follows: TGTGCCAGCAGCTTTGCGGTCTACGGGGGGGAGCAGTACTTC. Its translation reads: CASSFAVYGGEQYF. The variable domain in full, with residues beyond the CDR3 obtained from the reference TRBV7-2 and TRBJ2-7 genes, is GAGVSQSPSNKVTEKGKDVELRCDPISGHTALYWYRQSLGQGLEFLIYFQGNSAPDKSGLPSDRFSAERTGGSVSTLTIQRTQQEDSAVYLCASSFAVYGGEQYFGPGTRLTVT.